Following are 29 T cell receptor beta chains from one sample sequenced in a study of cytomegalovirus exposure and HLA in healthy donors (dated by TCRdb to about 2017). The library was built by means of the immunoSEQ multiplex PCR assay. For the multiplex PCR, a mixture combining 60 forward primers for TCR Vbeta segments and 13 reverse primers for TCR Jbeta segments was used. TCRdb carries this immuneACCESS record with in-frame sequences only. Its versions omit some clonotypes, under half of them owing to an unresolved V gene in the studies checked, with the rest unexplained. In all, the sample holds some 250,000 clones, and over 80% of those were seen once. The ten largest clones take up 5.4% of the sample. What was sequenced was PBMCs. The receptors originated from a woman in her forties in good health and CMV-seropositive.

This chain uses TRBV30 with TRBJ1-1, with 7 bases matching TRBD1. Germline V lookup: CDR1 GTSNPN, CDR2 SVGIG (reference sequence). V lost 2 bases, J lost 12 bases, and 9 bases stayed unmatched. This CDR3 is built from 12 residues. The CDR3 spells CAWSMTGKAPFF. DNA of the CDR3: TGTGCCTGGAGTATGACAGGGAAGGCACCTTTCTTT. Filled out from reference TRBV30 and TRBJ1-1, the complete variable domain reads SQTIHQWPATLVQPVGSPLSLECTVEGTSNPNLYWYRQAAGRGLQLLFYSVGIGQISSEVPQNLSASRPQDRQFILSSKKLLLSDSGFYLCAWSMTGKAPFFGQGTRLTVV.

J is TRBJ2-1 and V is TRBV27, with 8 bases fitting TRBD2. The CDR3 covers 14 residues. CDR1 is MNHEY, CDR2 SMNVEV, per germline (reference sequence). V lost 7 bases and J lost 6; bases outside the gene matches: 8. CDR3 bases: TGTGCCAGCACCTACGGGGGGGCCGTCAATGAGCAGTTCTTC. Encoded protein: CASTYGGAVNEQFF.

The V gene is TRBV19, the J gene TRBJ1-1; D not certain. CDR1 LNHDA and CDR2 SQIVND come from the germline V gene (reference sequence). The CDR3 is 19 amino acids. Between the trimmed V and J ends, which lost 0 bases and 1 base, there was a span of 21 bases. The DNA of the CDR3 is TGTGCCAGTAGTATAGATCGCGGCTCTACCGGCACCTGGAACACTGAAGCTTTCTTT. It specifies CASSIDRGSTGTWNTEAFF.

This chain uses TRBV9 with TRBJ2-1; D is perhaps TRBD1 (6 bases). With 0 bases removed from V and 3 bases from J, the gap between germline ends came to 10 bases. The CDR3 is made up of 15 amino acids. Germline CDR1 and CDR2: SGDLS and YYNGEE. The CDR3 DNA follows: TGTGCCAGCAGCGTAGCAGGGGAAGACTACAATGAGCAGTTCTTC. Amino acid sequence: CASSVAGEDYNEQFF.

This chain joins TRBV15 and TRBJ2-7, with D hard to call. This CDR3 spans 16 amino acids. The V and J ends lost 0 bases and 3 bases respectively, with 15 bases between them. The V gene's germline CDR1 is LNHNV and CDR2 YYDKDF (reference sequence). CDR3 sequence: CATSRDTGHPGYEQYF. The DNA of the CDR3 is TGTGCCACCAGCAGAGATACCGGTCATCCGGGCTACGAGCAGTACTTC. The whole variable domain, filled in from reference TRBV15 and TRBJ2-7, reads DAMVIQNPRYQVTQFGKPVTLSCSQTLNHNVMYWYQQKSSQAPKLLFHYYDKDFNNEADTPDNFQSRRPNTSFCFLDIRSPGLGDTAMYLCATSRDTGHPGYEQYFGPGTRLTVT.

The table lists this clone with a count of one. The V gene is TRBV7-2, the J gene TRBJ1-5; 7 bases map to TRBD1. The CDR3 extends over 16 amino acids. Per the germline V gene, CDR1 is SGHTA and CDR2 is FQGNSA. With V trimmed by 2 bases and J by 7 bases, 11 bases remained unmatched. Written as DNA, the CDR3 is TGTGCCAGCAGCTTAACAGGGGACCCTTCGTACCAGCCCCAGCATTTT. It is translated as CASSLTGDPSYQPQHF.

The J gene is TRBJ2-5, the V gene TRBV29-1, with 10 bases aligning to TRBD1. This CDR3 region has 14 residues. V lost 5 bases, J lost 2 bases, and 5 bases stayed unmatched. The germline gives CDR1 SQVTM, CDR2 ANQGSEA. CDR3: CSVLRDRGQETQYF. DNA of the CDR3: TGCAGCGTTCTCAGGGACAGGGGACAAGAGACCCAGTACTTC.

The table lists this clone with a few counts. The chain couples TRBV27 to TRBJ1-2; 8 bases align to TRBD1. Germline V CDR1 and CDR2: MNHEY, SMNVEV (reference sequence). The CDR3 runs to 17 residues. The DNA for the CDR3 is TGTCCTAGAGGGCTCCCGGACCGGACAGGGTGGGAGTATGGCTACACCTTC. It is translated as CPRGLPDRTGWEYGYTF.

The chain links TRBV10-2 to TRBJ2-7, with 9 bases aligning to TRBD1. V gave up 10 bases and J gave up 5 bases; unmatched junction bases: 12. The CDR3 is 14 residues long. Germline V CDR1 and CDR2: WSHSY, SAAADI. CDR3 residues: CATHPGQGFDEQYF. The CDR3, as DNA: TGCGCCACCCACCCGGGACAGGGCTTCGACGAGCAGTACTTC.

V and J are TRBV2 and TRBJ2-5, with D uncertain. Germline V gene sequence: CDR1 SNHLY, CDR2 FYNNEI. V was shortened by 6 bases and J by 5 bases, with 10 bases between the two germline ends. This CDR3 is built from 12 residues. The CDR3 DNA reads TGTGCCAGCAGCCGTCTCGGGGAGACCCAGTACTTC. Translation gives CASSRLGETQYF.

As to this clone: The sample contains more than one DNA sequence encoding this CDR3. This sequence joins TRBV19 and TRBJ1-2; 7 nucleotides align to TRBD1. Germline V gene lookup returns CDR1 LNHDA and CDR2 SQIVND (reference sequence). There are 13 residues in the CDR3. The V gene end was trimmed by 4 bases and the J gene end by 4 bases; junction bases not matched to a gene: 3. This CDR3 reads CASSTQGSYGYTF. The DNA for the CDR3 is TGTGCCAGTAGTACACAGGGGAGCTATGGCTACACCTTC. Full variable domain (missing parts from reference TRBV19 and TRBJ1-2): DGGITQSPKYLFRKEGQNVTLSCEQNLNHDAMYWYRQDPGQGLRLIYYSQIVNDFQKGDIAEGYSVSREKKESFPLTVTSAQKNPTAFYLCASSTQGSYGYTFGSGTRLTVV.

The V gene is TRBV18, the J gene TRBJ1-1; D not resolved. The germline V gene encodes CDR1 KGHSH and CDR2 LQKENI. V lost 5 bases and J 2 bases, leaving 9 bases between the germline ends. This CDR3 contains 13 residues. CDR3 nucleotides: TGTGCCAGCTCAGGGCATCATAACACTGAAGCTTTCTTT. Its translation is CASSGHHNTEAFF.

This sequence joins TRBV30 and TRBJ1-6, with D unresolved. The germline V gene has CDR1 GTSNPN and CDR2 SVGIG (reference sequence). Trimming removed 3 bases at V and 10 bases at J, with 10 bases between. This CDR3 is built from 12 residues. This CDR3 is CAWRETESPLHF. Here the CDR3 DNA reads TGTGCCTGGAGGGAGACTGAGTCACCCCTCCACTTT.

This chain's CDR3 is CATSRGKLFF. Written as DNA, the CDR3 is TGTGCCACCAGCCGGGGGAAACTGTTTTTT. This rearrangement joins TRBV25-1 to TRBJ1-4; D might be TRBD1 (5 bases). CDR3 size: 10 residues. Trimming removed 10 bases from V and 11 bases from J, with 11 bases in between. Germline CDR1 and CDR2: MGHDK and SYGVNS.

The chain is built from TRBV18 and TRBJ1-2; possible D gene TRBD1, 5 bases. This CDR3 is built from 15 residues. Germline V gene sequence: CDR1 KGHSH, CDR2 LQKENI. The V gene lost 4 bases and the J gene lost 7 bases, with 19 bases spanning the gap. The CDR3 sequence is CASSQSRGTFGGYTF. In DNA form, the CDR3 reads TGTGCCAGCTCACAATCCCGCGGGACCTTTGGTGGCTACACCTTC.

This clone was recorded once. V and J are TRBV7-2 and TRBJ1-2, with D hard to call. This CDR3 comprises 12 residues. Trimming left V 3 bases short and J 4 bases short, with 6 bases between. Germline V gene sequence: CDR1 SGHTA, CDR2 FQGNSA. The CDR3 nucleotides read TGTGCCAGCAGCTTCAGTACCTATGGCTACACCTTC. As protein: CASSFSTYGYTF.

Only one count was recorded for this clone. V and J are TRBV7-6 and TRBJ2-7, with 12 bases that match TRBD1. The CDR3 loop spans 14 amino acids. CDR1 is SGHVS, CDR2 FNYEAQ, per germline. V lost 5 bases and J lost 6; bases outside the gene matches: 5. DNA for the CDR3: TGTGCCAGCAGCCTGGGACAGGGGGCAAGCGAGCAGTACTTC. Its protein product is CASSLGQGASEQYF.

The chain carries TRBV6-6 and TRBJ2-7, with a weak D call TRBD2 (6 bases). The V gene's germline CDR1 is MNHNY and CDR2 SVGAGI (reference sequence). CDR3 length: 16 residues. Trimming took 2 bases from V and 1 from J, leaving 15 bases between them. The CDR3 protein is CASSYPANGRSYEQYF. In DNA form, the CDR3 reads TGTGCCAGCAGTTACCCGGCGAACGGGAGATCCTACGAGCAGTACTTC.

This clone was seen more than once but under ten times. The chain carries TRBV18 and TRBJ1-3; a weak D match, TRBD1 (5 bases). V lost 2 bases to trimming and J lost 0 bases, with 11 bases between them. This CDR3 is 16 amino acids long. Germline V gives CDR1 KGHSH, CDR2 LQKENI. The CDR3 here is CASSPSEGASGNTIYF. The CDR3 bases are TGTGCCAGCTCACCAAGTGAAGGGGCCTCTGGAAACACCATATATTTT.

V is TRBV28 and J is TRBJ1-5, with 7 positions matching TRBD1. From germline, CDR1 is MDHEN and CDR2 SYDVKM. The CDR3 sequence is 14 residues long. V was pared by 4 bases and J by 4 bases, with 4 bases of the junction left unmatched. DNA of the CDR3: TGTGCCAGCAGTTCCCCGGGACAGAATCAGCCCCAGCATTTT. Translation gives CASSSPGQNQPQHF.

The CDR3 DNA reads as TGCGCCAGCAGCCAAGCGGTTCGGAACACTGAAGCTTTCTTT. This translates into CASSQAVRNTEAFF. The chain uses TRBV4-1 and TRBJ1-1; D uncertain. The germline V gene has CDR1 MGHRA and CDR2 YSYEKL. Trimming stripped 1 base from V and 1 base from J, with 7 bases between. CDR3 length: 14 residues.

The chain is built from TRBV6-4 and TRBJ2-5; the match to TRBD1 covers 9 bases. The trim removed 8 bases at V and 1 base at J, leaving 5 bases unmatched. The CDR3 spans 14 residues. Germline CDR1 and CDR2: MRHNA and SNTAGT. CDR3 sequence: CASSDRGSQETQYF. The CDR3 coding sequence is TGTGCCAGCTCGGACAGGGGCTCCCAAGAGACCCAGTACTTC.

This chain uses TRBV29-1 with TRBJ1-1; 8 bases align to TRBD1. Germline V gives CDR1 SQVTM, CDR2 ANQGSEA. J was trimmed by 6 bases and V by 5 bases; bases with no gene match: 5. CDR3 length: 12 residues. CDR3 loop: CSVSGGAPEAFF. The CDR3 nucleotides read TGCAGCGTTTCAGGGGGCGCCCCTGAAGCTTTCTTT.

This clone appeared a few times. V gene TRBV18 combines with J gene TRBJ1-6; D perhaps matches TRBD1 (5 bases). V was clipped by 6 bases and J by 7 bases, with 16 bases between them. Germline CDR1 KGHSH, CDR2 LQKENI. The CDR3 has 15 residues. The CDR3 coding sequence is TGTGCCAGCTCTCCAAGTGGGCAGGGAAATTCACCCCTCCACTTT. Translation: CASSPSGQGNSPLHF.

The rearrangement joins TRBV7-3 to TRBJ2-3, with D unresolved. This CDR3 has 11 amino acids. V dropped 11 bases and J dropped 6 bases, with 12 bases sitting between them. Germline values: CDR1 SGHTA, CDR2 FQGTGA. CDR3 amino acids: CAVSHLDTQYF. The CDR3, as DNA: TGTGCCGTATCACATTTGGATACGCAGTATTTT. Combining the CDR3 with reference TRBV7-3 and TRBJ2-3 gives the whole variable domain GAGVSQTPSNKVTEKGKYVELRCDPISGHTALYWYRQSLGQGPEFLIYFQGTGAADDSGLPNDRFFAVRPEGSVSTLKIQRTERGDSAVYLCAVSHLDTQYFGPGTRLTVL.

The rearrangement joins TRBV4-3 to TRBJ2-3; perhaps TRBD2 as D (5 bases). This CDR3 region has 16 residues. Between the trimmed V and J ends, which lost 3 bases and 2 bases, there was a span of 15 bases. Looked up from germline, CDR1 is LGHNA and CDR2 is YSLEER. The CDR3: CASSQFGGRTTDTQYF. For the CDR3, the DNA is TGCGCCAGCAGCCAGTTTGGAGGACGGACCACAGATACGCAGTATTTT.

The chain carries TRBV30 and TRBJ2-7; TRBD1 matches at 8 bases. Germline lookup yields CDR1 GTSNPN and CDR2 SVGIG (reference sequence). Unmatched junction bases numbered 12, after V lost 1 base and J lost 7 bases. This CDR3 spans 15 amino acids. This CDR3 reads CAWSGPGTGSGEQYF. CDR3 DNA sequence: TGTGCCTGGAGTGGGCCCGGGACAGGTTCTGGGGAGCAGTACTTC.

Comments on this clone: This likely comes from a read error, as the CDR3 has no conserved phenylalanine or tryptophan at its end. Because the CDR3's place on the DNA is in doubt, the DNA is left out and the CDR3 is given as listed by TCRdb. CDR3 loop: CASGSGRT. This rearrangement joins TRBV2 to TRBJ1-2. The CDR3 is made up of 8 amino acids, end residues included. The germline gives CDR1 SNHLY, CDR2 FYNNEI.

This clone has just one count. At one of its ends the junction is not consistent with the germline gene, which may arise from a read error. The J gene is TRBJ2-2, the V gene TRBV7-9; a weak D match, TRBD1 (6 bases). The CDR3 runs 15 residues. The germline CDR1 and CDR2 sequences are SEHNR and FQNEAQ (reference sequence). The CDR3 reads CSSSLSEQGHGELFF. The CDR3 nucleotides read TGTTCCAGCAGCTTATCCGAACAGGGACACGGGGAGCTGTTTTTT.